The source of this T cell receptor (beta chain) is a study of blood T cell repertoires in COVID-19 (dated by TCRdb to 2018 to 2020). About the study as a whole: The collaborator samples originated in the United States, Italy and Spain and spanned the acute and convalescent phases of COVID-19. The prospective study material was composed of cDNA or gDNA derived from T cells, B-cell-depleted T cells, or PBMCs. The dataset comprised deeply sampled blood TCRbeta repertoires from subjects exposed to, actively infected with, or recovered from COVID-19. A freely available public database, intended as a resource for researchers studying the immune response to SARS-CoV-2, is where the repertoires were released. The samples were drawn from two sources: the first 160 participants of the ongoing ImmuneRACE study, and 1,000 to 1,500 subjects contributed by 6 global collaborators. Sample metadata almost always included a de-identified subject ID, COVID-19 status, age in years and sex. HLA class I and class II types, where available, came from metadata supplied by the sample provider rather than from assay-based typing.

Results and caveats for the whole study, not just this receptor: The quantity of clinical and demographic metadata differed by source and by participant and was supplied without curation.

This clone showed up just a few times. Its target antigen remains unknown. Base qualities are not recorded, but no much larger clone differs from it by a single base. TCRbeta CDR3 regions were amplified from genomic DNA using the immunoSEQ Assay, a bias-controlled multiplex PCR. The authors' analysis ran thus. The number of nucleated cells in each sample was estimated by amplification of reference gene primers within the assay. To quantify the absolute abundance of each unique TCRbeta CDR3 rearrangement, sequence reads were collapsed and filtered. Productive Simpson clonality was computed per sample as the square root of Simpson's diversity index over productive rearrangements. In TCRdb, the immuneACCESS table is reduced to in-frame sequences with V and J assigned. These tables do not hold every clone; where another copy was compared, an unresolved V gene accounts for under half, and the others remain unexplained. The DNA gave D and trimming, while V, J and clone size come from that table. Counted in this sample were some 150,000 clones; approximately 86% of them appeared once. Jointly, the top ten make up under 3.5% of the sample.

Whole blood was collected in K2EDTA tubes by collaborating institutions according to the institutions' own protocols. Collaborator samples were shipped for TCRbeta analysis as frozen whole blood, isolated PBMCs, or DNA extracted from either sample type. The CDR1 and CDR2 encoded by the germline V gene are KGHSH and LQKENI. Reading from cysteine to phenylalanine, the CDR3 counts 15 amino acids. The CDR3 DNA has 45 bases and is translated from base 1. Ends trimmed: V by 3 bases, J by 11 bases; bases unmatched to a gene: 7. The chain joins TRBV18 to TRBJ2-1, with 13 middle bases fitting TRBD2. The material sequenced was peripheral blood. The receptor was derived from a man between 65 and 80 years old with acute or convalescent COVID-19. CDR3 protein: CASSPRGTSGDQQFF. The DNA sequence is given as TGTGCCAGCTCACCGAGAGGGACTAGCGGGGATCAGCAGTTCTTC. Here the CDR3 is joined to the reference TRBV18 and TRBJ2-1 genes, and the full variable domain is: NAGVMQNPRHLVRRRGQEARLRCSPMKGHSHVYWYRQLPEEGLKFMVYLQKENIIDESGMPKERFSAEFPKEGPSILRIQQVVRGDSAAYFCASSPRGTSGDQQFFGPGTRLTVL.